The 18 T cell receptor beta chains in this list originate from one sample, sequenced in a study of T cells in Graves' hyperthyroidism and ophthalmopathy (dated by TCRdb to between 2018 and 2021). Library generation was performed with multiplex PCR. TCRdb lists the instrument as Illumina HiSeq 2000. TCR beta CDR3 regions were amplified from RNA transcripts. A first-round RT-PCR of the TCR CDR3 used the HTBI primer set with the Qiagen OneStep RT-PCR kit. Using fastp trimming at Q25 and MiXCR clonotype assembly, TCRdb reanalyzed the public sequencing data and kept in-frame beta chains. Merged by CDR3 protein, the rows form single entries marked with the most common genes and DNA. The sample has about 570,000 distinct CDR3 sequences on record, about 43% of them singletons. Of the sample, 19% falls within the top ten clones. What was sequenced was peripheral blood or thyroid tissue (not recorded which). The receptors were gathered from an adult woman with Graves' disease, either hyperthyroidism or ophthalmopathy (not recorded which).

This clonotype was recorded only once. This sequence joins TRBV20-1 and TRBJ2-7; D is perhaps TRBD1 (6 bases). In germline, CDR1 is DFQATT, CDR2 SNEGSKA (reference sequence). CDR3 length equals 15 residues. V dropped 2 bases and J dropped 1 base, with 15 bases sitting between them. CDR3 sequence reads: CSARPARTESYEQYF. For the CDR3, the DNA is TGCAGTGCTAGACCGGCCAGGACAGAGTCCTACGAGCAGTACTTC.

This clonotype was counted at least ten times. This rearrangement joins TRBV5-5 to TRBJ2-7; unclear D gene. V was shortened by 4 bases and J by 2 bases, with 16 bases between the two germline ends. Germline lookup yields CDR1 SGHKS and CDR2 YYEKEE (reference sequence). CDR3 length: 15 residues. CDR3: CASSQLPPRAYEQYF. The CDR3 bases are TGTGCCAGCAGCCAATTACCTCCCCGAGCCTACGAGCAGTACTTC.

This clonotype was seen only once. This chain links TRBV6-1 with TRBJ1-5; possible D gene TRBD1, 5 bases. V was trimmed by 0 bases and J by 0 bases, leaving 18 bases between them. The CDR3 loop spans 19 amino acids. Germline assignment: CDR1 MNHNS and CDR2 SASEGT. CDR3 nucleotides: TGTGCCAGCAGTGAAGCGGGATACGACAGATCCATTAGCAATCAGCCCCAGCATTTT. It specifies CASSEAGYDRSISNQPQHF.

The table lists this clonotype with many counts. This rearrangement joins TRBV19 to TRBJ1-5; D possibly corresponds to TRBD1 (6 bases). Germline-derived CDR1 and CDR2 are LNHDA and SQIVND (reference sequence). The CDR3 length is 15 residues. Deletions cut 5 bases from V and 0 bases from J, with 11 bases between. CDR3 coding DNA: TGTGCCAGTAGTGTCACAGGGACTAGCAATCAGCCCCAGCATTTT. Translating it yields CASSVTGTSNQPQHF.

This clonotype was observed at least ten times. The chain couples TRBV20-1 to TRBJ1-1; D is ambiguous. V lost 2 bases, J lost 2 bases, and 9 bases lay in between. This CDR3 contains 13 residues. Germline V gene sequence: CDR1 DFQATT, CDR2 SNEGSKA (reference sequence). The CDR3, as DNA: TGCAGTGCTAGACCTTCTCTCAACACTGAAGCTTTCTTT. This codes for CSARPSLNTEAFF.

This clonotype was recorded many times. The chain is built from TRBV15 and TRBJ2-2; tentatively, D is TRBD1 (5 bases). CDR3 length: 14 residues. Per germline, CDR1 LNHNV and CDR2 YYDKDF (reference sequence). Trimming took 5 bases from V and 0 from J, leaving 7 bases between them. CDR3 nucleotide sequence: TGTGCCACCAGCCAGGGTCCGAACACCGGGGAGCTGTTTTTT. Protein: CATSQGPNTGELFF.

J is TRBJ1-4 and V is TRBV7-9; D is unclear. The V gene lost 3 bases and the J gene lost 8 bases, with 22 bases spanning the gap. CDR1 and CDR2 from the germline V gene are SEHNR and FQNEAQ (reference sequence). This CDR3 has 17 residues. The CDR3 sequence: CASSFRREGPRGEKLFF. The CDR3 DNA sequence: TGTGCCAGCAGCTTCCGGCGGGAGGGCCCCCGAGGCGAAAAACTGTTTTTT.

The chain carries TRBV2 and TRBJ2-7; 9 bases line up with TRBD2. Germline V gene data show CDR1 as SNHLY and CDR2 as FYNNEI. V lost 8 bases to trimming and J lost 7 bases; unmatched junction nucleotides: 9. The CDR3 is 13 residues long. The CDR3 loop reads CASAGKGLAEQYF. The CDR3 DNA reads as TGTGCCAGCGCGGGAAAGGGACTAGCAGAGCAGTACTTC.

There are many counts of this clonotype. V and J are TRBV29-1 and TRBJ1-3; D perhaps matches TRBD1 (6 bases). Trimming removed 4 bases at V and 1 base at J, with 14 bases between. The CDR3 has 15 residues. From germline, CDR1 is SQVTM and CDR2 ANQGSEA. In DNA, the CDR3 is TGCAGCGTTGCGGGGGGCTGGGAATCTGGAAACACCATATATTTT. This translates into CSVAGGWESGNTIYF.

The chain is built from TRBV10-3 and TRBJ2-5; D not certain. Germline loops: CDR1 ENHRY, CDR2 SYGVKD. The CDR3 is made up of 14 amino acids. Trimming took 6 bases from V and 2 from J, leaving 13 bases between them. CDR3: CAIRPGSRQETQYF. DNA for the CDR3: TGTGCCATCAGACCCGGGTCAAGGCAAGAGACCCAGTACTTC.

The chain recombines TRBV20-1 with TRBJ2-7, with D possibly matching TRBD2 (5 bases). The V end lost 0 bases, the J end lost 9 bases, and 27 bases lay between the germline ends. CDR3 length: 17 amino acids. The germline V gene encodes CDR1 DFQATT and CDR2 SNEGSKA (reference sequence). The chain's CDR3 is CSARDLALTTPYPMQYF. DNA of the CDR3: TGCAGTGCTAGAGATCTAGCTTTAACTACCCCATACCCGATGCAGTACTTC.

The rearrangement uses TRBV5-1 and TRBJ1-1; 7 bases align to TRBD1. The V gene end was trimmed by 7 bases and the J gene end by 0 bases; junction bases not matched to a gene: 6. This CDR3 region has 14 residues. Germline V gene lookup returns CDR1 SGHRS and CDR2 YFSETQ. CDR3 bases: TGCGCCAGCGGGACGGGACAGATGAACACTGAAGCTTTCTTT. Protein: CASGTGQMNTEAFF.

This clonotype has at least ten counts. CDR3 amino acids: CASSPRVGDTGELFF. The CDR3 coding sequence is TGTGCCAGCAGTCCCAGGGTAGGGGACACCGGGGAGCTGTTTTTT. The chain employs TRBV6-1 and TRBJ2-2, with TRBD1 as a possible D gene (5 bases). CDR3 length: 15 amino acids. The V gene lost 5 bases and the J gene lost 3 bases, with 13 bases spanning the gap. CDR1 is MNHNS, CDR2 SASEGT, per germline.

On this clonotype: A junction boundary mismatches the germline segment, possibly from a read error. The J gene is TRBJ2-6, the V gene TRBV15, with D unclear. The CDR3 has 18 residues. Germline lookup yields CDR1 LNHNV and CDR2 YYDKDF (reference sequence). CDR3 sequence (DNA): TGTGCCGCCAGCAGCTTAGACCTCGGGTTCTCTGGGGCCAACGTCCTGACTTTC. The encoded protein is CAASSLDLGFSGANVLTF.

This clonotype was picked up many times. The genes are TRBV29-1 and TRBJ1-5; D is uncertain. Germline CDR1 and CDR2: SQVTM and ANQGSEA. The CDR3 has 14 amino acids. Trimming shortened V by 4 bases and J by 2 bases, and 12 bases separated the two germline ends. The CDR3 nucleotides are TGCAGCGTTGTCGGGGAAGGCGGCAATCAGCCCCAGCATTTT. Its protein product is CSVVGEGGNQPQHF. The full variable domain, completed using reference TRBV29-1 and TRBJ1-5, is SAVISQKPSRDICQRGTSLTIQCQVDSQVTMMFWYRQQPGQSLTLIATANQGSEATYESGFVIDKFPISRPNLTFSTLTVSNMSPEDSSIYLCSVVGEGGNQPQHFGDGTRLSIL.

The chain is built from TRBV11-1 and TRBJ1-6; the D gene is possibly TRBD1 (6 bases). CDR3 size: 16 residues. Germline V gene lookup returns CDR1 SGHAT and CDR2 FQDESV (reference sequence). V was trimmed by 6 bases and J by 8 bases, leaving 20 bases between them. The CDR3 sequence is CASSDSSGGADSPLHF. CDR3 nucleotide sequence: TGTGCCAGCAGTGACAGTTCGGGGGGGGCTGATTCACCCCTCCACTTT.

CDR3 protein: CASSSDYTF. In DNA form, the CDR3 reads TGTGCCAGCAGCTCCGACTACACCTTC. The genes are TRBV13 and TRBJ1-2; D unresolved. The CDR3 has 9 residues. Trimming shortened V by 4 bases and J by 10 bases, and 4 bases separated the two germline ends. Per the germline V gene, CDR1 is PRHDT and CDR2 is FYEKMQ (reference sequence).

The gene calls are TRBV25-1 and TRBJ1-5, with D possibly being TRBD1 (6 bases). Trimming cost V 8 bases and J 6 bases, with 14 bases left between them. Germline V gene lookup returns CDR1 MGHDK and CDR2 SYGVNS. This CDR3 spans 13 amino acids. This CDR3 is CASRGGGPQPQHF. Here the CDR3 DNA reads TGTGCCAGCCGTGGGGGCGGACCTCAGCCCCAGCATTTT.